The 18 T cell receptor beta chains given below trace back to one sample, sequenced in a study of memory CD4+ T cells and cytomegalovirus serostatus. The sort gate was single viable CD3+CD4+CD8-CD45RO+ cells for memory CD4+ T cells. Data came from immunoSEQ multiplex PCR; TCRdb stores just in-frame clones and leaves some out. In the table there are about 50,000 clones, around 77% of which are singletons. Sequencing used memory CD4+ T cells from blood. These receptors were collected from an adult in good health and CMV-seronegative.

The chain is built from TRBV5-1 and TRBJ2-5; 8 positions match TRBD2. The CDR3 has 16 residues. CDR1 and CDR2 (germline): SGHRS, YFSETQ. With V trimmed by 0 bases and J by 5 bases, 9 bases remained unmatched. Written as DNA, the CDR3 is TGCGCCAGCAGCTTGGCGGGGGGGGCCCTTTCTGAGACCCAGTACTTC. Protein sequence: CASSLAGGALSETQYF.

This clone has just a few counts. The gene calls are TRBV6-5 and TRBJ1-3; D ambiguous. Between the trimmed V and J ends, which lost 6 bases and 2 bases, there was a span of 5 bases. The CDR3 has 12 residues. CDR1 is MNHEY and CDR2 is SVGAGI in the germline V gene. The CDR3 DNA is TGTGCCAGCAGAAGGCCTGGAAACACCATATATTTT. Translated: CASRRPGNTIYF.

This rearrangement joins TRBV23-1 to TRBJ2-7, with D hard to call. TRBV23-1 is placed among ORFs of uncertain function. Trimming took off 4 bases at V and 0 bases at J, with 13 bases between the two ends. The CDR3 is 15 residues long. CDR3 DNA: TGCGCCAGCAGTCGAAGTTTACCTTACTCCTACGAGCAGTACTTC. As protein: CASSRSLPYSYEQYF.

The chain carries TRBV2 and TRBJ2-1, with 12 bases identical to TRBD2. The CDR3 has 15 amino acids. In germline, CDR1 is SNHLY, CDR2 FYNNEI. V lost 7 bases to trimming and J lost 10 bases; unmatched junction nucleotides: 11. Here the CDR3 reads CASTAGLAGTGEQFF. The DNA for the CDR3 is TGTGCCAGCACCGCGGGACTAGCGGGTACGGGAGAGCAGTTCTTC. Supplemented by reference TRBV2 and TRBJ2-1, the full variable domain reads EPEVTQTPSHQVTQMGQEVILRCVPISNHLYFYWYRQILGQKVEFLVSFYNNEISEKSEIFDDQFSVERPDGSNFTLKIRSTKLEDSAMYFCASTAGLAGTGEQFFGPGTRLTVL.

This clone was detected only a few times. This chain connects TRBV7-8 to TRBJ1-4; D possibly corresponds to TRBD1 (6 bases). Trimming pared 1 base from V and 6 bases from J, leaving 12 bases between. This CDR3 spans 15 amino acids. Germline lookup yields CDR1 SGHVS and CDR2 FQNEAQ. CDR3 coding DNA: TGTGCCAGCAGCTTAGTTGGGGGCGCGGATGAAAAACTGTTTTTT. This encodes CASSLVGGADEKLFF.

Judged by abundance, this clone is medium-sized. The chain carries TRBV5-1 and TRBJ1-2, with unresolved D. Germline values: CDR1 SGHRS, CDR2 YFSETQ. This CDR3 has 14 residues. V shed 4 bases and J shed 0 bases, with 10 bases lying between them. DNA for the CDR3: TGCGCCAGCAGCCCGGAGCTGACTAACTATGGCTACACCTTC. Translating it yields CASSPELTNYGYTF.

On this clone: The sample holds other DNA sequences that translate to the same CDR3. The V and J genes are TRBV7-2 and TRBJ1-1, with D unclear. The germline CDR1 and CDR2 sequences are SGHTA and FQGNSA. The CDR3 is made up of 13 amino acids. V shed 5 bases and J shed 3 bases, with 10 bases lying between them. This CDR3 reads CASSGRGDTEAFF. Written as DNA, the CDR3 is TGTGCCAGCAGCGGACGGGGAGACACTGAAGCTTTCTTT.

By share, this clone ranks as medium-sized. The genes are TRBV6-6 and TRBJ1-1; D gene uncertain. Germline CDR1 MNHNY, CDR2 SVGAGI (reference sequence). The CDR3 consists of 12 residues. The V and J ends lost 2 bases and 7 bases respectively, with 8 bases between them. CDR3 amino acids: CASSYVSSEAFF. The CDR3 region has the DNA TGTGCCAGCAGTTACGTTTCAAGTGAAGCTTTCTTT.

The gene calls are TRBV6-1 and TRBJ1-5; 9 bases match TRBD1. V trimming: 4 bases; J trimming: 6 bases; junction bases outside the gene matches: 4. CDR1 is MNHNS, CDR2 SASEGT, per germline. This CDR3 comprises 14 residues. The CDR3 sequence is CASSGGQGSQPQHF. CDR3 DNA sequence: TGTGCCAGCAGTGGGGGACAGGGAAGTCAGCCCCAGCATTTT.

The table lists this clone with a few counts. The V and J genes are TRBV9 and TRBJ1-1; D is unresolved. Deletions cut 0 bases from V and 3 bases from J, with 9 bases between. The CDR3 consists of 14 residues. The germline CDR1 and CDR2 sequences are SGDLS and YYNGEE. For the CDR3, the DNA is TGTGCCAGCAGCGTAGATCATGGCTACACTGAAGCTTTCTTT. Translation gives CASSVDHGYTEAFF. Looking up the rest from reference TRBV9 and TRBJ1-1 gives the full variable domain: DSGVTQTPKHLITATGQRVTLRCSPRSGDLSVYWYQQSLDQGLQFLIQYYNGEERAKGNILERFSAQQFPDLHSELNLSSLELGDSALYFCASSVDHGYTEAFFGQGTRLTVV.

The rearrangement uses TRBV6-1 and TRBJ1-1; 7 bases are a match to TRBD1. The J segment lost 1 base and the V segment lost 6 bases, leaving 2 bases of the junction unmatched. This CDR3 is built from 13 residues. CDR1 is MNHNS, CDR2 SASEGT, per germline. The CDR3, as DNA: TGTGCCAGCAGGGACAGGAGGAACACTGAAGCTTTCTTT. This codes for CASRDRRNTEAFF.

This chain links TRBV11-2 with TRBJ2-5; D ambiguous. CDR1 and CDR2 (germline): SGHAT, FQNNGV. With 5 bases removed from V and 4 bases from J, the gap between germline ends came to 11 bases. There are 13 residues in the CDR3. CDR3 DNA sequence: TGTGCCAGCAGCAATGGGAATGGAGAGACCCAGTACTTC. It encodes CASSNGNGETQYF.

The chain joins TRBV29-1 to TRBJ1-2, with 7 bases aligning to TRBD1. This CDR3 region has 15 residues. Germline-derived CDR1 and CDR2 are SQVTM and ANQGSEA. After removal of 6 bases from V and 8 bases from J, the junction contained 18 bases not matched to a gene. CDR3 amino acids: CSVSLQGGPLSGYTF. The DNA of the CDR3 is TGCAGCGTCTCCCTCCAGGGGGGGCCCCTATCGGGCTACACCTTC.

The J gene is TRBJ1-3, the V gene TRBV7-6, with D tentatively TRBD1 (5 bases). Germline CDR1 is SGHVS and CDR2 is FNYEAQ. V was cut by 3 bases and J by 0 bases, with 15 bases left in between. The CDR3 covers 17 residues. CDR3 in DNA: TGTGCCAGCAGCTTGGGAGGGGCACTCACCTCTGGAAACACCATATATTTT. The encoded protein is CASSLGGALTSGNTIYF.

This clone occurred a few times. This chain links TRBV5-4 with TRBJ1-6; no clear D gene. V shed 4 bases and J shed 7 bases, with 15 bases lying between them. This CDR3 has 15 residues. The germline gives CDR1 SGHNT, CDR2 YYREEE (reference sequence). The DNA of the CDR3 is TGTGCCAGCAGCAACCCGAGCCCAGAGAATTCACCCCTCCACTTT. Protein: CASSNPSPENSPLHF.

The V and J genes are TRBV19 and TRBJ1-5; weak D call: TRBD1 (5 bases). The germline V gene has CDR1 LNHDA and CDR2 SQIVND (reference sequence). The CDR3 is 16 residues long. V gave up 0 bases and J gave up 0 bases, with 9 bases separating them. The CDR3 DNA is TGTGCCAGTAGTATAGATCAGGGCTTTAGCAATCAGCCCCAGCATTTT. Protein: CASSIDQGFSNQPQHF.

This chain uses TRBV12-5 with TRBJ1-1, with D possibly being TRBD1 (5 bases). Germline assignment: CDR1 LGHNT and CDR2 FRNRAP. The CDR3 runs 15 residues. V was trimmed by 6 bases and J by 1 base, leaving 15 bases between them. This CDR3 is CASGEGVYSNTEAFF. CDR3 bases: TGTGCTAGTGGCGAAGGGGTTTACTCGAACACTGAAGCTTTCTTT.

The chain carries TRBV7-2 and TRBJ2-5, with TRBD2 matching 8 bases. The junction had 9 bases not matched to a gene; V was cut back by 5 bases and J by 4 bases. This CDR3 has 15 residues. Germline loops: CDR1 SGHTA, CDR2 FQGNSA. The CDR3 nucleotides read TGTGCCAGCAGCACATTGCGGGGGGCCGGAGAGACCCAGTACTTC. Its protein is CASSTLRGAGETQYF.